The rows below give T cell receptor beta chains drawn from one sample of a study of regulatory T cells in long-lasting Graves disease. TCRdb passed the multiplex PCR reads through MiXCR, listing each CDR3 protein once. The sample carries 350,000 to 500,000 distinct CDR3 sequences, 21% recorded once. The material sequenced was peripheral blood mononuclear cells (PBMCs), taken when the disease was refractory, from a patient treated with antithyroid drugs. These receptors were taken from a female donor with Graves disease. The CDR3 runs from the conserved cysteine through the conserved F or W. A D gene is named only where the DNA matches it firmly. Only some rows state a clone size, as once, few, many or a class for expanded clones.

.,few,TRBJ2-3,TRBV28,TGTGCCAGCAGTTTCAAAGGAGGCACAGATACGCAGTATTTT,CASSFKGGTDTQYF
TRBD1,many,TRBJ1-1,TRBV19,TGTGCCAGCAGTCCCGGGACAGGGGGCACTGAAGCTTTCTTT,CASSPGTGGTEAFF
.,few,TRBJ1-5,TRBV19,TGTGCCAGCAGACGGGTTGGGGGGGGTCAGCCCCAGCATTTT,CASRRVGGGQPQHF
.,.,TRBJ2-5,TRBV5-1,TGCGCCAGCAGCGACCCCCCACAAGGGACCCAGTACTTC,CASSDPPQGTQYF
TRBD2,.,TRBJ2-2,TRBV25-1,TGTGCCAGCACTAGCGGGAGGCGGACCGGGGAGCTGTTTTTT,CASTSGRRTGELFF
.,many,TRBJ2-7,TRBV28,TGTGCCAGCCTCCGGACTGAGAACTACGAGCAGTACTTC,CASLRTENYEQYF
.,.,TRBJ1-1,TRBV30,TGTGCCTGGAGGAAGACCATGAACACTGAAGCTTTCTTT,CAWRKTMNTEAFF
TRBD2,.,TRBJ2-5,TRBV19,TGTGCCAGTAGTGGAGCAGCGGGAGTGGGAGGGACCCAGTACTTC,CASSGAAGVGGTQYF
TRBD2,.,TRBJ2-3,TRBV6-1,TGTGCCAGCAGTAAGAACCGGGGGGGGGGTGCAGATACGCAGTATTTT,CASSKNRGGGADTQYF
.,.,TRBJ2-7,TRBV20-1,TGCAGTGCCCCTGGCGGGGCCTCCTACGAGCAGTACTTC,CSAPGGASYEQYF
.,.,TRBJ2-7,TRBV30,TGTGCCTGGAGTCCAAGCTCCTACGAGCAGTACTTC,CAWSPSSYEQYF
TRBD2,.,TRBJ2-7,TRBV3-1,TGTGCCAGCAGCCAAGAGTCTAGCGGCTACGAGCAGTACTTC,CASSQESSGYEQYF
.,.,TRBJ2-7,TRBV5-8,TGTGCCAGCAGCTACACAGGGAAAGACTACGAGCAGTACTTC,CASSYTGKDYEQYF
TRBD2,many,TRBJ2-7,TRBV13,TGTGCCAGCAGCTCCCGCGGGCAGCGGGAGGGCGGGTACGAGCAGTACTTC,CASSSRGQREGGYEQYF
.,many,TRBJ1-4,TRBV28,TGTGCCAGCAGTTTTTCGCCGGCTAGAGCCACTAATGAAAAACTGTTTTTT,CASSFSPARATNEKLFF
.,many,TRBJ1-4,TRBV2,TGTGCCAGCAGTGAAGCGCTCGGAGGGGTTGGCGAAAAACTGTTTTTT,CASSEALGGVGEKLFF
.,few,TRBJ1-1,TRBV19,TGTGCCAGTAGTCGAGAGACGGGGGGACGGGACACTGAAGCTTTCTTT,CASSRETGGRDTEAFF
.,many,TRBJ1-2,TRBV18,TGTGCCAGCTCACCAATGGAGGCGAATGGCTACACCTTC,CASSPMEANGYTF
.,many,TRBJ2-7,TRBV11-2,TGTGCCAGCAGGGAACGGGACTCTTCCTACGAGCAGTACTTC,CASRERDSSYEQYF
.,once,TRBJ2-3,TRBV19,TGTGCCAGTAGTATGACAGGCACAGATACGCAGTATTTT,CASSMTGTDTQYF
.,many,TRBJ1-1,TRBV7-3,TGTGCCAGCAGCTCGCACGGGGGCGGAGGCACTGAAGCTTTCTTT,CASSSHGGGGTEAFF
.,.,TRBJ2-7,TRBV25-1,TGTGCCAGCAGTGACAGTCGGGACGCTTCCTACGAGCAGTACTTC,CASSDSRDASYEQYF
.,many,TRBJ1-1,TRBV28,TGTGCCAGCACTTTCAAGGTGAACACTGAAGCTTTCTTT,CASTFKVNTEAFF
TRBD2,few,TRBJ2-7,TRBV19,TGTGCCAGTAGTATGGGGGGGGATTTCAACGAGCAGTACTTC,CASSMGGDFNEQYF
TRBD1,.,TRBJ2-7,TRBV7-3,TGTGCCAGCAGCTGGACAGGGGGAACCGAGCAGTACTTC,CASSWTGGTEQYF
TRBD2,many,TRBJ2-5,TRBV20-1,TGCAGTGCTAGAGATGGACTAGCGCCACAAGAGACCCAGTACTTC,CSARDGLAPQETQYF
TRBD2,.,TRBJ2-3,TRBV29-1,TGCAGCGTTGATGAAGGACTAGCGGGAGAGACAGATACGCAGTATTTT,CSVDEGLAGETDTQYF
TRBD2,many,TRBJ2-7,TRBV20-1,TGCAGTGCTAGAGATCTGCTAGCGGGCGGACCCTACGAGCAGTACTTC,CSARDLLAGGPYEQYF
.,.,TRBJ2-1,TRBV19,TGTGCCAGTATCGGGGGCACCTACAATGAGCAGTTCTTC,CASIGGTYNEQFF
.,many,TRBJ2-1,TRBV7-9,TGTGCCAGCAGCTCCGCCGGCTACAATGAGCAGTTCTTC,CASSSAGYNEQFF
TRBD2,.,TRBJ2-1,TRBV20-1,TGCAGTGCTAGGGGAACTAGCGGGAGGATTAGGAATGAGCAGTTCTTC,CSARGTSGRIRNEQFF
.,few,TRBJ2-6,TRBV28,TGTGCCAGCAGGGGACAACCCAACTCTGGGGCCAACGTCCTGACTTTC,CASRGQPNSGANVLTF
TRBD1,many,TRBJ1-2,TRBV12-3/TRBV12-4,TGTGCCAGCAGCCTAGGACAGGGGCTCAGCTATGGCTACACCTTC,CASSLGQGLSYGYTF
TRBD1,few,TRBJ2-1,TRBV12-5,TGTGCTACTCGAACCCACGGACAGGATGGCCCCTACAATGAGCAGTTCTTC,CATRTHGQDGPYNEQFF
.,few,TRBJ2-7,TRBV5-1,TGCGCCAGCAGCTTCAAGGCTACCTACGAGCAGTACTTC,CASSFKATYEQYF
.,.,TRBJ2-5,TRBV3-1,TGTGCCAGCAGCCAACCGTCGAACCAAGAGACCCAGTACTTC,CASSQPSNQETQYF
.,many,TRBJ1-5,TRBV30,TGTGCCTACAGGACAGCCGGAGGCCAGCCCCAGCATTTT,CAYRTAGGQPQHF
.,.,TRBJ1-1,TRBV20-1,TGCAGTGCTAGAGATTGGGCAAAGAACACTGAAGCTTTCTTT,CSARDWAKNTEAFF
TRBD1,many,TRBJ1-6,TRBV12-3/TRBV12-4,TGTGCCAGCATGCCGGGACAGGGAAGGAGGAATTCACCCCTCCACTTT,CASMPGQGRRNSPLHF
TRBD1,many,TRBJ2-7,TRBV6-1,TGTGCCAGCAGCTCGACAGGGAGCTCCTACGAGCAGTACTTC,CASSSTGSSYEQYF
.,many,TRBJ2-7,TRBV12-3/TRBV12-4,TGTGCCAGCAGCCAGGGGGGGGGCCCGGGACAGATAAACTCCTACGAGCAGTACTTC,CASSQGGGPGQINSYEQYF
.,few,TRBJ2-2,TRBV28,TGTGCCACCTCGGTCATGAACACCGGGGAGCTGTTTTTT,CATSVMNTGELFF
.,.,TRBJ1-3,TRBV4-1,TGCGCCAGCAGCCAGGCCACACTCTCTGGAAACACCATATATTTT,CASSQATLSGNTIYF
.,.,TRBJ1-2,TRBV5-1,TGCGCCAGCAGCTTGAATGAGGGTCTTGGTGGCTACACCTTC,CASSLNEGLGGYTF
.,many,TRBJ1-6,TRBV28,TGTGCCAGCAGTTTGTCCGTTCCGTATTCTTCACCCCTCCACTTT,CASSLSVPYSSPLHF
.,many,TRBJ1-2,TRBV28,TGTGCCAGCAGTGCGGACGGGGAACGCGGCTACACCTTC,CASSADGERGYTF